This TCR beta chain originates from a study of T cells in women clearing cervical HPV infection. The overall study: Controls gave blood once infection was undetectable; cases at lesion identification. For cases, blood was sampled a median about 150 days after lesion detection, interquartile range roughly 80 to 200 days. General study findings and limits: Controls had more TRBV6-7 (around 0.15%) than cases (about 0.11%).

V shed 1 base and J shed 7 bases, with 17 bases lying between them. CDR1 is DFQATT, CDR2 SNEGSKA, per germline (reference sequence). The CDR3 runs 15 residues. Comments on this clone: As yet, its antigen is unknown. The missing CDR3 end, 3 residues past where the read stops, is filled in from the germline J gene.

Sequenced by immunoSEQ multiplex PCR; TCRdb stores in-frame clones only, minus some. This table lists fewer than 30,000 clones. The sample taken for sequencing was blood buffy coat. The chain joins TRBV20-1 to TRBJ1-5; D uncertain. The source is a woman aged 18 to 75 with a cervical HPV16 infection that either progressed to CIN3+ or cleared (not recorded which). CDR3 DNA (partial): TGCAGTGCTAGAGCTAGTGGAAAAGAGGAACAGCCC. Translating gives CSARASGKEEQP. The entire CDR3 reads CSARASGKEEQPQHF.